Listed below are T cell receptor beta chains from one sample, sequenced in a study of blood T cell repertoires in COVID-19. Repertoires were generated with immunoSEQ multiplex PCR, while TCRdb's copy carries only in-frame clones and drops some. The sample lists some 75,000 clones, about 85% occurring once. The sample consisted of peripheral blood. These receptor sequences come from a man aged 50-59 years with COVID-19, enrolled during active disease. CDR3s include the opening cysteine and the closing phenylalanine or tryptophan. D genes are given only for firm matches. Size tells how often a clone was seen (once, few, many) or the class of an expanded clone, and some rows leave it out.

d_call: .; v_call: TRBV9; clone_size: .; j_call: TRBJ2-7; cdr3_nt: TGTGCCAGCAGCGTGCGGGCCCTCCTCGACGAGCAGTACTTC; cdr3_aa: CASSVRALLDEQYF
d_call: .; v_call: TRBV27; clone_size: once; j_call: TRBJ1-2; cdr3_nt: TGTGCCACCTCTTCGAGGGCCGGGGGATGGAACTATGGCTACACCTTC; cdr3_aa: CATSSRAGGWNYGYTF
d_call: .; v_call: TRBV19; clone_size: .; j_call: TRBJ2-3; cdr3_nt: TGTGCCAGTAGAAGACAGGCCCCAGATACGCAGTATTTT; cdr3_aa: CASRRQAPDTQYF
d_call: .; v_call: TRBV30; clone_size: .; j_call: TRBJ2-1; cdr3_nt: TGTGCCTGGAGTGTCTCAGAGGACAATGAGCAGTTCTTC; cdr3_aa: CAWSVSEDNEQFF
d_call: .; v_call: TRBV7-2; clone_size: .; j_call: TRBJ2-7; cdr3_nt: TGTGCCAGCAGCTTGGGCAGGACTATCCCCTTAGGGGAGCAGTACTTC; cdr3_aa: CASSLGRTIPLGEQYF
d_call: .; v_call: TRBV28; clone_size: .; j_call: TRBJ1-2; cdr3_nt: TGTGCCAGCAGTTTATTGGGAGCCCGAGGCACCTTC; cdr3_aa: CASSLLGARGTF
d_call: TRBD2; v_call: TRBV9; clone_size: .; j_call: TRBJ2-7; cdr3_nt: TGTGCCAGCAGCGCCGGCCCCCCCAGCGGGAGTGCCTACGAGCAGTACTTC; cdr3_aa: CASSAGPPSGSAYEQYF
d_call: .; v_call: TRBV4-1; clone_size: .; j_call: TRBJ2-7; cdr3_nt: TGCGCCAGCAGCCGGTTGGGCCTTGTTCCTACGTGGGAGCAGTACTTC; cdr3_aa: CASSRLGLVPTWEQYF
d_call: TRBD1; v_call: TRBV7-3; clone_size: .; j_call: TRBJ2-2; cdr3_nt: TGTGCCAGCAGCCACAGGGGTGACACCGGGGAGCTGTTTTTT; cdr3_aa: CASSHRGDTGELFF
d_call: TRBD1; v_call: TRBV30; clone_size: .; j_call: TRBJ1-2; cdr3_nt: TGTGCCTGGAGGACAGGGGTTAACTATGGCTACACCTTC; cdr3_aa: CAWRTGVNYGYTF
d_call: .; v_call: TRBV18; clone_size: .; j_call: TRBJ2-2; cdr3_nt: TGTGCCAGCTCACAAACTCCCGGGGAGCTGTTTTTT; cdr3_aa: CASSQTPGELFF
d_call: TRBD2; v_call: TRBV2; clone_size: .; j_call: TRBJ2-2; cdr3_nt: TGTGCCAGCAGGGAGGGACTAGACCCCGGGGAGCTGTTTTTT; cdr3_aa: CASREGLDPGELFF
d_call: TRBD2; v_call: TRBV30; clone_size: .; j_call: TRBJ2-7; cdr3_nt: TGTGCCTGGGGACTAGAAAGGCGCTACGAGCAGTACTTC; cdr3_aa: CAWGLERRYEQYF
d_call: .; v_call: TRBV2; clone_size: .; j_call: TRBJ1-2; cdr3_nt: TGTGCCAGCAGAGAGGCCAGGGGCGAGGCTAACTATGGCTACACCTTC; cdr3_aa: CASREARGEANYGYTF
d_call: .; v_call: TRBV5-1; clone_size: .; j_call: TRBJ2-1; cdr3_nt: TGCGCCAGCAGCCACTCGGACAGTGTCCATGAGCAGTTCTTC; cdr3_aa: CASSHSDSVHEQFF
d_call: TRBD2; v_call: TRBV7-8; clone_size: .; j_call: TRBJ2-7; cdr3_nt: TGTGCCAGCAGCCCGGGGGGACTAGCGGGCTCCTACGAGCAGTACTTC; cdr3_aa: CASSPGGLAGSYEQYF
d_call: .; v_call: TRBV11-3; clone_size: .; j_call: TRBJ1-1; cdr3_nt: TGTGCCAGCAGCTCTCGGACAGAGCCTACCCCCACTGAAGCTTTCTTT; cdr3_aa: CASSSRTEPTPTEAFF
d_call: .; v_call: TRBV29-1; clone_size: few; j_call: TRBJ1-2; cdr3_nt: TGCAGCGTGAGGGACAACAACTATGGCTACACCTTC; cdr3_aa: CSVRDNNYGYTF
d_call: TRBD2; v_call: TRBV2; clone_size: once; j_call: TRBJ2-5; cdr3_nt: TGTGCCAGCAACAGACTAGCGGGAGGAGGTGAGACCCAGTACTTC; cdr3_aa: CASNRLAGGGETQYF
d_call: TRBD2; v_call: TRBV28; clone_size: .; j_call: TRBJ2-2; cdr3_nt: TGTGCCAGCAGGGCTAGCGGGAGGACCGGGGAGCTGTTTTTT; cdr3_aa: CASRASGRTGELFF
d_call: TRBD1; v_call: TRBV7-9; clone_size: medium-sized; j_call: TRBJ1-4; cdr3_nt: TGTGCCAGCAGCGGACAGGCAACTAATGAAAAACTGTTTTTT; cdr3_aa: CASSGQATNEKLFF
d_call: .; v_call: TRBV19; clone_size: .; j_call: TRBJ2-1; cdr3_nt: TGTGCCAGTAGCCCTGGGAGACTCCACTCCTACAATGAGCAGTTCTTC; cdr3_aa: CASSPGRLHSYNEQFF
d_call: .; v_call: TRBV28; clone_size: .; j_call: TRBJ2-6; cdr3_nt: TGTGCCAGCTCAGGGGCTGGGGCCAACGTCCTGACTTTC; cdr3_aa: CASSGAGANVLTF
d_call: .; v_call: TRBV18; clone_size: .; j_call: TRBJ2-1; cdr3_nt: TGTGCCAGCTCACCAGTATTAAGGGTCAGGGTTTTACACAATGAGCAGTTCTTC; cdr3_aa: CASSPVLRVRVLHNEQFF
d_call: .; v_call: TRBV29-1; clone_size: many; j_call: TRBJ1-5; cdr3_nt: TGCAGCGTGGGAAGGGACAATGATCAGCCCCAGCATTTT; cdr3_aa: CSVGRDNDQPQHF
d_call: .; v_call: TRBV10-1; clone_size: few; j_call: TRBJ1-2; cdr3_nt: TGCGCCAGCCGGGCATTACAGGGAACTGCCTTC; cdr3_aa: CASRALQGTAF
d_call: .; v_call: TRBV6-1; clone_size: .; j_call: TRBJ1-2; cdr3_nt: TGTGCCAGCAGTGAAAGGGGCGAGACCAGAAGCTACACCTTC; cdr3_aa: CASSERGETRSYTF
d_call: .; v_call: TRBV4-2; clone_size: .; j_call: TRBJ2-1; cdr3_nt: TGTGCCAGCAGCCAAGGGGTAGCGGCAAGGCCGTTCTTC; cdr3_aa: CASSQGVAARPFF
d_call: .; v_call: TRBV6-5; clone_size: .; j_call: TRBJ2-3; cdr3_nt: TGTGCCAGCAGTTACGTGGCGGGGTTCACAGATACGCAGTATTTT; cdr3_aa: CASSYVAGFTDTQYF